The 6 T cell receptor beta chains presented below share a single source sample, sequenced in a study of cytomegalovirus exposure and HLA in healthy donors. PCR involved 60 Vbeta and 13 Jbeta primers. Libraries were prepared by immunoSEQ multiplex PCR; TCRdb keeps only in-frame clonotypes and omits some of them. This table has more than 95,000 clones, 70% to 85% appearing once. The sequenced sample was PBMCs. The receptors come from a woman aged 40 to 50 in good health and CMV-seropositive.

This clone has a single count. CDR3 protein: CASSPLGGLAYNEQFF. CDR3 sequence (DNA): TGTGCCAGCAGTCCCCTTGGCGGACTAGCCTACAATGAGCAGTTCTTC. The genes are TRBV28 and TRBJ2-1; 7 bases align to TRBD2. In germline, CDR1 is MDHEN, CDR2 SYDVKM. V shed 5 bases and J 2 bases; nucleotides not matched to a gene: 9. The CDR3 totals 16 residues.

The rearrangement joins TRBV10-3 to TRBJ1-1; unclear D gene. With 2 bases removed from V and 3 bases from J, the gap between germline ends came to 7 bases. The CDR3 covers 13 residues. CDR1 and CDR2 (germline): ENHRY, SYGVKD. CDR3 coding DNA: TGTGCCATCAGTGAGGGAGAGGACACTGAAGCTTTCTTT. Amino acids: CAISEGEDTEAFF.

Of note for this clone: This sample includes further DNA sequences coding for the same CDR3. The V gene is TRBV7-9, the J gene TRBJ1-1; D perhaps matches TRBD1 (5 bases). Trimming left V 5 bases short and J 4 bases short, with 11 bases between. The germline V gene has CDR1 SEHNR and CDR2 FQNEAQ (reference sequence). The CDR3 runs to 13 residues. CDR3 residues: CASSLGGGTEAFF. CDR3 sequence (DNA): TGTGCCAGCAGCCTCGGGGGTGGCACTGAAGCTTTCTTT.

The J gene is TRBJ1-1, the V gene TRBV4-2, with D possibly TRBD1 on 6 matching bases. The germline gives CDR1 LGHNA, CDR2 YNFKEQ. V was clipped by 2 bases and J by 5 bases, with 33 bases between them. There are 21 residues in the CDR3. In DNA, the CDR3 is TGTGCCAGCAGCCAATTTAAGATAAGGAGTTCGGCAGGGGATTTATGGACTGAAGCTTTCTTT. This codes for CASSQFKIRSSAGDLWTEAFF.

The gene calls are TRBV16 and TRBJ1-5, with D unresolved. Per germline, CDR1 KGHSY and CDR2 FQNENV. This CDR3 comprises 13 residues. Trimming took 6 bases from V and 7 from J, leaving 13 bases between them. CDR3 bases: TGTGCCAGCAGTCGTTCTGGCGGGCAGCCCCAGCATTTT. Encoded protein: CASSRSGGQPQHF.

The rearrangement uses TRBV28 and TRBJ2-7; TRBD1 is a possible D gene (6 bases). The V gene's germline CDR1 is MDHEN and CDR2 SYDVKM. V was clipped by 8 bases and J by 2 bases, with 16 bases between them. The CDR3 contains 14 residues. The CDR3 spells CASRFRGEPYEQYF. The DNA for the CDR3 is TGTGCCAGCCGATTCAGGGGAGAGCCCTACGAGCAGTACTTC.